This record concerns one T cell receptor (beta chain) sequence. Antigen specificity is unknown. Using immunoSEQ multiplex PCR, the repertoire was profiled, and TCRdb retains in-frame clones only, with some absent. The sample includes tens of thousands of clones, approximately 89% of them seen just once. The V end lost 4 bases, the J end lost 0 bases, and 8 bases lay between the germline ends. The CDR3 loop spans 14 amino acids. Germline V lookup: CDR1 SGHDT, CDR2 YYEEEE. The sample belongs to a study of glioma-infiltrating T cells after dendritic cell vaccination. Whole-study findings and limits: TCR clonality showed no direct relationship with survival.

Indicated time point: after dendritic cell vaccination, including at tumor progression/relapse. Patients had residual fresh-frozen tumor tissue and more than two years of survival data. The sequence came from a human donor with glioblastoma. This material consisted of blood, taken after dendritic cell vaccination. The rearrangement uses TRBV5-6 and TRBJ1-3; D gene ambiguous. CDR3 protein: CASSRGNSGNTIYF. In DNA, the CDR3 is TGTGCCAGCAGCCGAGGGAACTCTGGAAACACCATATATTTT.